These 30 T cell receptor beta chains were sequenced from one sample in a study of cytomegalovirus exposure and HLA in healthy donors. The primer mix had 60 Vbeta and 13 Jbeta primers. The repertoire was sequenced with immunoSEQ multiplex PCR; TCRdb's copy has only in-frame clones and lacks some. The table has 50,000 to 60,000 clones, around 73% seen once. Sample: PBMCs. The receptors were sampled from a woman aged 40 to 50 in good health and CMV-seropositive.

Written as DNA, the CDR3 is TGCGCCAGCAGCCCTCCTAGGGGCCAAAAAGGCCCTGAAGCTTTCTTT. Translating it yields CASSPPRGQKGPEAFF. The chain joins TRBV4-1 to TRBJ1-1, with D perhaps matching TRBD1 (5 bases). V lost 4 bases and J 6 bases, leaving 21 bases between the germline ends. The germline V gene encodes CDR1 MGHRA and CDR2 YSYEKL. CDR3 length: 16 residues.

The rearrangement links TRBV11-2 to TRBJ1-1, with D hard to call. In germline, CDR1 is SGHAT, CDR2 FQNNGV. This CDR3 is 13 amino acids long. Trimming took off 5 bases at V and 1 base at J, with 8 bases between the two ends. CDR3 sequence reads: CASSLRQNTEAFF. The CDR3 DNA reads TGTGCCAGCAGCCTTCGACAGAACACTGAAGCTTTCTTT.

V gene TRBV4-1 combines with J gene TRBJ1-2, with D possibly matching TRBD1 (6 bases). From germline, CDR1 is MGHRA and CDR2 YSYEKL. V lost 0 bases, J lost 6 bases, and 20 bases lay in between. The CDR3 loop spans 17 amino acids. The CDR3 coding sequence is TGCGCCAGCAGCCAAGATACTTTCCGTGGGACAAGGAATGGCTACACCTTC. Translating it yields CASSQDTFRGTRNGYTF.

The CDR3 here is CASSLTSGRTGELFF. The CDR3, as DNA: TGTGCCAGCAGTTTAACGTCGGGGAGGACCGGGGAGCTGTTTTTT. The chain combines TRBV28 with TRBJ2-2; D is possibly TRBD2 (6 bases). CDR1 is MDHEN and CDR2 is SYDVKM in the germline V gene. Between the trimmed V and J ends, which lost 2 bases and 5 bases, there was a span of 12 bases. This CDR3 has 15 residues.

This clone was detected only a few times. This sequence joins TRBV6-1 and TRBJ1-4, with 9 bases fitting TRBD1. CDR1 is MNHNS, CDR2 SASEGT, per germline. This CDR3 is built from 14 residues. J was trimmed by 7 bases and V by 8 bases; bases with no gene match: 8. The CDR3 protein is CASGIQGAGEKLFF. The CDR3 DNA reads as TGTGCCAGCGGTATACAGGGGGCTGGTGAAAAACTGTTTTTT.

J is TRBJ1-4 and V is TRBV28; TRBD1 matches at 9 bases. The germline CDR1 and CDR2 sequences are MDHEN and SYDVKM. The length of the CDR3 is 16 residues. V lost 5 bases to trimming and J lost 7 bases; unmatched junction nucleotides: 11. The CDR3 sequence: CASSTRTGGAREKLFF. The DNA for the CDR3 is TGTGCCAGCAGTACCCGAACAGGGGGCGCTCGTGAAAAACTGTTTTTT.

V and J are TRBV29-1 and TRBJ2-5; 8 positions agree with TRBD1. The CDR3 runs to 12 residues. Looked up from germline, CDR1 is SQVTM and CDR2 is ANQGSEA. Trimming at V came to 7 bases and at J to 5 bases, leaving 6 bases not matched to a gene. Here the CDR3 DNA reads TGCAGCGGCGCAGGGGGCGCGGAGACCCAGTACTTC. As protein: CSGAGGAETQYF.

DNA of the CDR3: TGTGCCAGTAGTATAGGGGAGGGGTCCCAGTACTTC. It is translated as CASSIGEGSQYF. V is TRBV19 and J is TRBJ2-5; 7 bases align to TRBD2. Germline CDR1 and CDR2: LNHDA and SQIVND (reference sequence). The V segment lost 1 base and the J segment 9 bases; nucleotides outside the gene matches: 2. The CDR3 covers 12 residues.

The rearrangement joins TRBV5-5 to TRBJ1-6; D might be TRBD1 (5 bases). CDR3 size: 14 residues. Trimming shortened V by 4 bases and J by 7 bases, and 12 bases separated the two germline ends. Germline V lookup: CDR1 SGHKS, CDR2 YYEKEE (reference sequence). The CDR3 nucleotides are TGTGCCAGCAGCGGAGGGGATCAGAATTCACCCCTCCACTTT. As protein: CASSGGDQNSPLHF.

The rearrangement joins TRBV13 to TRBJ2-3; D remains unclear. Germline CDR1 is PRHDT and CDR2 is FYEKMQ (reference sequence). Trimming took off 5 bases at V and 0 bases at J, with 9 bases between the two ends. This CDR3 contains 14 residues. The CDR3 sequence is CASSEKTSTDTQYF. The DNA for the CDR3 is TGTGCCAGCAGCGAGAAGACTAGCACAGATACGCAGTATTTT.

CDR3 coding DNA: TGTGCCAGCAGCCCATCGACAAACTATGGCTACACCTTC. Protein sequence: CASSPSTNYGYTF. This chain links TRBV28 with TRBJ1-2; D not resolved. The CDR3 spans 13 residues. V lost 6 bases and J lost 2, with 10 bases in between. Germline CDR1 reads MDHEN; CDR2 reads SYDVKM.

The CDR3 region has the DNA TGTGCCAGCAGTGAAGCGCTTCAGTACACTGAAGCTTTCTTT. Translating it yields CASSEALQYTEAFF. V usage is TRBV2 and J usage is TRBJ1-1; D unclear. Germline V gene lookup returns CDR1 SNHLY and CDR2 FYNNEI. Trimming removed 0 bases at V and 3 bases at J, with 8 bases between. CDR3 length: 14 amino acids. Full variable domain (outside the CDR3, taken from reference TRBV2 and TRBJ1-1): EPEVTQTPSHQVTQMGQEVILRCVPISNHLYFYWYRQILGQKVEFLVSFYNNEISEKSEIFDDQFSVERPDGSNFTLKIRSTKLEDSAMYFCASSEALQYTEAFFGQGTRLTVV.

The chain combines TRBV29-1 with TRBJ2-3, with 7 bases identical to TRBD1. The CDR3 extends over 14 amino acids. V gave up 6 bases and J gave up 1 base; unmatched junction bases: 7. Germline values: CDR1 SQVTM, CDR2 ANQGSEA. CDR3 sequence: CSVTGDRGTDTQYF. The DNA of the CDR3 is TGCAGCGTCACAGGGGATAGAGGCACAGATACGCAGTATTTT.

V gene TRBV7-8 combines with J gene TRBJ1-2, with TRBD1 as a possible D gene (6 bases). Germline V CDR1 and CDR2: SGHVS, FQNEAQ. The CDR3 is 13 residues long. Trimming took 5 bases from V and 4 from J, leaving 11 bases between them. CDR3 protein: CASSPTGVYGYTF. The DNA of the CDR3 is TGTGCCAGCAGCCCGACAGGAGTCTATGGCTACACCTTC.

The genes are TRBV19 and TRBJ1-2; D not resolved. Trimming left V 7 bases short and J 8 bases short, with 14 bases between. This CDR3 comprises 12 residues. Germline V CDR1 and CDR2: LNHDA, SQIVND (reference sequence). CDR3 in DNA: TGTGCCAGTACCGAGACGCGAGGAGGCTACACCTTC. Protein: CASTETRGGYTF.

The chain uses TRBV2 and TRBJ1-6; D is possibly TRBD1 (5 bases). This CDR3 spans 14 amino acids. Trimming took 7 bases from V and 7 from J, leaving 14 bases between them. The germline V gene encodes CDR1 SNHLY and CDR2 FYNNEI. CDR3 sequence (DNA): TGTGCCAGCACCCTGACAGACTTGAATTCACCCCTCCACTTT. This gives the protein CASTLTDLNSPLHF. The whole variable domain, filled in from reference TRBV2 and TRBJ1-6, reads EPEVTQTPSHQVTQMGQEVILRCVPISNHLYFYWYRQILGQKVEFLVSFYNNEISEKSEIFDDQFSVERPDGSNFTLKIRSTKLEDSAMYFCASTLTDLNSPLHFGNGTRLTVT.

V gene TRBV25-1 combines with J gene TRBJ1-6, with 7 positions matching TRBD1. The trim removed 7 bases at V and 5 bases at J, leaving 2 bases unmatched. The germline V gene has CDR1 MGHDK and CDR2 SYGVNS. The CDR3 consists of 13 residues. CDR3 amino acids: CASTGQNNSPLHF. CDR3 DNA sequence: TGTGCCAGCACGGGACAGAATAATTCACCCCTCCACTTT.

This clone was observed a few times. V is TRBV10-3 and J is TRBJ2-7; 7 bases fit TRBD1. This CDR3 has 13 residues. Germline V gene sequence: CDR1 ENHRY, CDR2 SYGVKD. V lost 8 bases, J lost 0 bases, and 4 bases stayed unmatched. The CDR3 loop is CAIRDRVSYEQYF. The DNA of the CDR3 is TGTGCCATCCGGGACAGAGTCTCCTACGAGCAGTACTTC.

This chain uses TRBV30 with TRBJ1-3, with a weak D call TRBD1 (6 bases). This CDR3 is built from 16 residues. Germline V lookup: CDR1 GTSNPN, CDR2 SVGIG (reference sequence). Trimming took off 2 bases at V and 4 bases at J, with 18 bases between the two ends. The CDR3 DNA follows: TGTGCCTGGAGTCTAGTCGGGGGGGCGTACGGAAACACCATATATTTT. Translating it yields CAWSLVGGAYGNTIYF.

The chain uses TRBV9 and TRBJ1-1, with a possible D match to TRBD1 (6 bases). CDR1 and CDR2 from the germline V gene are SGDLS and YYNGEE. V shed 3 bases and J shed 0 bases, with 18 bases lying between them. The CDR3 runs to 17 residues. The CDR3 nucleotides read TGTGCCAGCAGCGCCCGAGGGGGAACAGGAGTGAACACTGAAGCTTTCTTT. It codes for CASSARGGTGVNTEAFF.

This chain uses TRBV29-1 with TRBJ2-2; TRBD2 matches at 8 bases. The CDR3 runs 14 residues. Germline V gives CDR1 SQVTM, CDR2 ANQGSEA. V was pared by 3 bases and J by 3 bases, with 3 bases of the junction left unmatched. The CDR3, as DNA: TGCAGCGTTGAGAGCGGGGGACACACCGGGGAGCTGTTTTTT. Translation gives CSVESGGHTGELFF.

This sequence joins TRBV30 and TRBJ2-3; 7 nucleotides align to TRBD2. Germline CDR1 reads GTSNPN; CDR2 reads SVGIG (reference sequence). The CDR3 contains 13 residues. Trimming removed 6 bases from V and 2 bases from J; junction bases left unmatched: 5. CDR3 sequence (DNA): TGTGCCTGTCTAGCGGCCCACACAGATACGCAGTATTTT. It codes for CACLAAHTDTQYF.

The chain employs TRBV2 and TRBJ2-5, with D maybe TRBD2 (5 bases). CDR3 length: 11 amino acids. V lost 8 bases and J lost 5, with 9 bases in between. CDR1 and CDR2 (germline): SNHLY, FYNNEI. CDR3 in amino acids: CASGWRETQYF. The DNA for the CDR3 is TGTGCCAGCGGGTGGAGGGAGACCCAGTACTTC.

The chain joins TRBV6-4 to TRBJ2-3; 10 positions match TRBD1. The V gene's germline CDR1 is MRHNA and CDR2 SNTAGT. The CDR3 has 15 amino acids. With V trimmed by 2 bases and J by 1 base, 0 bases remained unmatched. CDR3 residues: CASSDGTGGTDTQYF. The CDR3 DNA reads as TGTGCCAGCAGTGACGGGACAGGGGGCACAGATACGCAGTATTTT.

V is TRBV4-1 and J is TRBJ2-5; D gene uncertain. This CDR3 contains 15 residues. Germline V lookup: CDR1 MGHRA, CDR2 YSYEKL. Trimming shortened V by 1 base and J by 4 bases, and 13 bases separated the two germline ends. The CDR3 sequence: CASSQVGLFPETQYF. CDR3 DNA sequence: TGCGCCAGCAGCCAAGTGGGCCTTTTTCCAGAGACCCAGTACTTC.

This chain links TRBV14 with TRBJ1-4; unclear D gene. The V and J ends lost 1 base and 11 bases respectively, with 8 bases between them. Looked up from germline, CDR1 is SGHDN and CDR2 is FVKESK. The CDR3 is made up of 12 amino acids. The CDR3 reads CASSQGGGKLFF. CDR3 bases: TGTGCCAGCAGCCAAGGCGGAGGGAAACTGTTTTTT.

The chain links TRBV7-2 to TRBJ2-1; 13 nucleotides line up with TRBD2. Germline V gives CDR1 SGHTA, CDR2 FQGNSA. Trimming cost V 5 bases and J 6 bases; bases outside gene matches: 10. CDR3 size: 17 residues. For the CDR3, the DNA is TGTGCCAGCAGCCAAGGACTAGCGGGGGCCTACTTCAATGAGCAGTTCTTC. Its protein is CASSQGLAGAYFNEQFF. Looking up the rest from reference TRBV7-2 and TRBJ2-1 gives the full variable domain: GAGVSQSPSNKVTEKGKDVELRCDPISGHTALYWYRQSLGQGLEFLIYFQGNSAPDKSGLPSDRFSAERTGGSVSTLTIQRTQQEDSAVYLCASSQGLAGAYFNEQFFGPGTRLTVL.

This clone has a handful of counts. This chain joins TRBV6-1 and TRBJ1-2; D is unresolved. Deletions cut 3 bases from V and 4 bases from J, with 6 bases between. Germline V CDR1 and CDR2: MNHNS, SASEGT. This CDR3 region has 12 residues. The CDR3 DNA reads as TGTGCCAGCAGTGACGGTCTCTATGGCTACACCTTC. Encoded protein: CASSDGLYGYTF.

The rearrangement uses TRBV6-5 and TRBJ2-7; 9 nucleotides align to TRBD1. J gave up 2 bases and V 5 bases, and 4 bases lay outside the gene matches. Germline V gives CDR1 MNHEY, CDR2 SVGAGI. This CDR3 comprises 14 residues. CDR3 loop: CASSRDRVAYEQYF. The CDR3, as DNA: TGTGCCAGCAGTAGGGACAGGGTGGCCTACGAGCAGTACTTC.

This sequence joins TRBV5-1 and TRBJ1-4; D might be TRBD1 (6 bases). V lost 0 bases to trimming and J lost 8 bases, with 14 bases between them. This CDR3 is 15 amino acids long. CDR1 SGHRS and CDR2 YFSETQ come from the germline V gene. CDR3 bases: TGCGCCAGCAGCTTGGCGGCGGGGGGCCGGGAAAAACTGTTTTTT. This translates into CASSLAAGGREKLFF.